The rows below give T cell receptor beta chains drawn from one sample of a study of siplizumab effects on memory and regulatory T cells. Sequencing used immunoSEQ multiplex PCR; TCRdb keeps in-frame clones, though not all of them. The sample shows under 110,000 clones, roughly 91% of them seen only once. Sequencing input: non-Treg CD4+ T cells sorted from blood. These TCRs come from a human donor in good health. The CDR3 runs from the conserved cysteine through the conserved F or W. Each record gives: CDR3 protein, CDR3 DNA, V gene, clone size, D gene, J gene. The D gene is left open where the match is weak. Clone size is not always given. Where it is, it says once, few, many or a class for expanded clones.

CASRAGYLGDQPQHF	TGTGCCAGCAGGGCAGGGTATTTAGGGGACCAGCCCCAGCATTTT	TRBV6-1	NA	NA	TRBJ1-5
CASSLVGVSRTGELFF	TGTGCCAGCAGCTTGGTCGGGGTTAGTCGTACCGGGGAGCTGTTTTTT	TRBV5-6	once	NA	TRBJ2-2
CASRPQGYTEAFF	TGTGCCAGCAGGCCCCAGGGATACACTGAAGCTTTCTTT	TRBV19	NA	NA	TRBJ1-1
CASSLGTSGYGYTF	TGTGCCAGCAGCTTAGGGACCAGTGGATATGGCTACACCTTC	TRBV7-2	NA	NA	TRBJ1-2
CAWLRGERGPVEQFF	TGTGCCTGGCTTAGGGGCGAGAGGGGACCCGTAGAGCAGTTCTTC	TRBV30	NA	NA	TRBJ2-1
CASSLGLAGDEQFF	TGTGCCAGCAGCTTAGGACTAGCGGGCGATGAGCAGTTCTTC	TRBV5-4	NA	TRBD2	TRBJ2-1
CASSFELRPNTGELFF	TGTGCCAGCAGCTTCGAGCTTCGGCCGAACACCGGGGAGCTGTTTTTT	TRBV7-2	NA	NA	TRBJ2-2
CASSSGPNTGELFF	TGTGCCAGCAGCTCGGGACCAAACACCGGGGAGCTGTTTTTT	TRBV5-4	NA	NA	TRBJ2-2
CASSAGTGGYEQYF	TGCGCCAGCAGTGCCGGGACAGGGGGCTACGAGCAGTACTTC	TRBV10-1	NA	TRBD1	TRBJ2-7
CASSPPPPTEAFF	TGTGCCAGCTCACCTCCCCCACCCACTGAAGCTTTCTTT	TRBV18	once	NA	TRBJ1-1
CASRTGRYGYTF	TGTGCCAGCCGAACAGGCCGGTATGGCTACACCTTC	TRBV6-5	NA	NA	TRBJ1-2
CASSDNRGGLGGYTF	TGTGCCAGCAGTGACAACAGGGGCGGATTGGGAGGCTACACCTTC	TRBV25-1	NA	TRBD1	TRBJ1-2
CASSQGDSRGSPLHF	TGCGCCAGCAGCCAAGGGGACAGTAGGGGTTCACCCCTCCACTTT	TRBV4-1	NA	TRBD1	TRBJ1-6
CASSARDVSSGANVLTF	TGTGCCAGCTCCGCCCGGGACGTCAGCTCTGGGGCCAACGTCCTGACTTTC	TRBV18	NA	NA	TRBJ2-6
CSVGGYQETQYF	TGCAGCGTTGGCGGGTACCAAGAGACCCAGTACTTC	TRBV29-1	NA	NA	TRBJ2-5
CASSLRQGNSDTQYF	TGTGCCAGCAGCTTGAGACAGGGAAATTCAGATACGCAGTATTTT	TRBV5-4	NA	TRBD1	TRBJ2-3
CASSQGGQASYEQYF	TGCGCCAGCAGCCAAGGGGGGCAGGCTTCCTACGAGCAGTACTTC	TRBV4-1	NA	NA	TRBJ2-7
CASRFSGNTIYF	TGTGCCAGCAGGTTCTCTGGAAACACCATATATTTT	TRBV6-1	NA	NA	TRBJ1-3
CASSQGVGRRDTQYF	TGTGCCAGCAGCCAAGGGGTAGGACGTCGAGATACGCAGTATTTT	TRBV2	NA	NA	TRBJ2-3
CASSPRNYYEQYF	TGTGCCAGCTCACCACGAAATTACTACGAGCAGTACTTC	TRBV18	NA	NA	TRBJ2-7
CASSLWIRGTGEQYF	TGTGCCAGCAGCTTATGGATTCGAGGGACCGGCGAGCAGTACTTC	TRBV7-3	once	NA	TRBJ2-7
CASRRTGATLEAFF	TGTGCCAGCAGACGGACAGGAGCCACCCTTGAAGCTTTCTTT	TRBV14	NA	TRBD1	TRBJ1-1
CSVVDRANYGYTF	TGCAGCGTTGTAGACAGGGCCAACTATGGCTACACCTTC	TRBV29-1	NA	TRBD1	TRBJ1-2
CATSRVASGSAADTQYF	TGTGCCACCAGCAGAGTAGCGAGCGGGAGCGCGGCAGATACGCAGTATTTT	TRBV15	NA	TRBD2	TRBJ2-3
CAISASGRLDEQFF	TGTGCCATCAGTGCTAGCGGGAGGTTGGATGAGCAGTTCTTC	TRBV10-3	NA	TRBD2	TRBJ2-1
CASSVVGAQGTQYF	TGTGCCAGCAGCGTAGTTGGGGCGCAAGGGACCCAGTACTTC	TRBV9	NA	NA	TRBJ2-5
CAWSSENTGELFF	TGTGCCTGGAGTTCAGAGAACACCGGGGAGCTGTTTTTT	TRBV30	NA	NA	TRBJ2-2
CASSVGGNSPLHF	TGTGCCAGCAGCGTAGGCGGGAATTCACCCCTCCACTTT	TRBV9	NA	NA	TRBJ1-6
CAISGTGNTGELFF	TGTGCCATCAGTGGGACAGGCAACACCGGGGAGCTGTTTTTT	TRBV10-3	NA	TRBD1	TRBJ2-2
CASSQENGLAGRADTQYF	TGTGCCAGCAGCCAAGAGAATGGACTAGCGGGAAGGGCAGATACGCAGTATTTT	TRBV4-2	NA	TRBD2	TRBJ2-3
CASGRSANEKLFF	TGTGCCAGTGGGAGGTCTGCGAATGAAAAACTGTTTTTT	TRBV19	NA	NA	TRBJ1-4